These 17 T cell receptor beta chains were sequenced from one sample in a study of preoperative IRX-2 immunotherapy in early breast cancer. Regarding treatment: preoperative locoregional IRX-2 cytokine immunotherapy. Using immunoSEQ multiplex PCR, the repertoire was profiled, and TCRdb retains in-frame clones only, with some absent. The sample yields tens of thousands of clones, around 91% seen once. The specimen was taken from a patient treated with IRX-2 immunotherapy. These receptors were obtained from a human donor with breast cancer.

The V and J genes are TRBV9 and TRBJ2-7; 8 bases align to TRBD2. Germline CDR1 reads SGDLS; CDR2 reads YYNGEE. This CDR3 has 14 residues. Trimming at V came to 2 bases and at J to 3 bases, leaving 4 bases not matched to a gene. CDR3 amino acids: CASSVSGLGYEQYF. The DNA for the CDR3 is TGTGCCAGCAGCGTTTCGGGACTAGGCTACGAGCAGTACTTC.

The V call is TRBV11-2, the J call TRBJ1-6, with 7 bases matching TRBD1. V was pared by 5 bases and J by 7 bases, with 11 bases of the junction left unmatched. Germline V CDR1 and CDR2: SGHAT, FQNNGV. The CDR3 extends over 16 amino acids. Written as DNA, the CDR3 is TGTGCCAGCAGCCCCGGACAGGACCGCCGAAATTCACCCCTCCACTTT. It encodes CASSPGQDRRNSPLHF.

The rearrangement joins TRBV7-8 to TRBJ2-1; D could derive from TRBD1 or TRBD2 (5 bases each). Germline lookup yields CDR1 SGHVS and CDR2 FQNEAQ. This CDR3 region has 16 residues. V gave up 2 bases and J gave up 9 bases, with 20 bases separating them. The CDR3 DNA reads TGTGCCAGCAGCTTACCCGGGGCGACGGCCTTAGGTGAGCAGTTCTTC. This gives the protein CASSLPGATALGEQFF.

This chain connects TRBV6-5 to TRBJ2-1; D remains ambiguous. Germline CDR1 reads MNHEY; CDR2 reads SVGAGI. The CDR3 runs 13 residues. The V end lost 0 bases, the J end lost 6 bases, and 6 bases lay between the germline ends. The CDR3 here is CASSYSSGNEQFF. CDR3 bases: TGTGCCAGCAGTTACTCATCGGGCAATGAGCAGTTCTTC.

The rearrangement links TRBV7-9 to TRBJ1-6; TRBD1 is a possible D gene (5 bases). The CDR3 is made up of 14 amino acids. From germline, CDR1 is SEHNR and CDR2 FQNEAQ (reference sequence). Trimming took 5 bases from V and 8 from J, leaving 13 bases between them. The CDR3 sequence: CASSRGTSDSPLHF. The CDR3 bases are TGTGCCAGCAGCCGCGGGACTTCCGATTCACCCCTCCACTTT.

Only a few counts were recorded for this clone. This chain uses TRBV5-6 with TRBJ1-1, with 10 bases that match TRBD1. The CDR3 covers 13 residues. Germline CDR1 SGHDT, CDR2 YYEEEE. J was trimmed by 10 bases and V by 4 bases; bases with no gene match: 7. The CDR3 DNA follows: TGTGCCAGCAGCCGAGACAGGGGGCATGGAGCTTTCTTT. Amino acids: CASSRDRGHGAFF.

The V and J genes are TRBV25-1 and TRBJ2-3; D not resolved. Germline values: CDR1 MGHDK, CDR2 SYGVNS. The V end lost 5 bases, the J end lost 1 base, and 10 bases lay between the germline ends. CDR3 size: 14 residues. CDR3 nucleotides: TGTGCCAGCAGTTTGAGCGCACGCACAGATACGCAGTATTTT. It yields the protein CASSLSARTDTQYF.

The chain recombines TRBV19 with TRBJ1-1; D uncertain. The germline V gene encodes CDR1 LNHDA and CDR2 SQIVND (reference sequence). Trimming took off 2 bases at V and 1 base at J, with 5 bases between the two ends. The CDR3 runs to 13 residues. For the CDR3, the DNA is TGTGCCAGTAGTATAAAAACGAACACTGAAGCTTTCTTT. Translating gives CASSIKTNTEAFF.

This chain joins TRBV7-8 and TRBJ1-1, with 9 bases lining up with TRBD1. V shed 5 bases and J 5 bases; nucleotides not matched to a gene: 9. Looked up from germline, CDR1 is SGHVS and CDR2 is FQNEAQ. The CDR3 totals 15 residues. CDR3 bases: TGTGCCAGCAGCCGACCGGGACAGGGTGAAACTGAAGCTTTCTTT. This encodes CASSRPGQGETEAFF.

The chain links TRBV11-2 to TRBJ2-1; D is ambiguous. This CDR3 is built from 11 residues. V was pared by 2 bases and J by 9 bases, with 5 bases between. The V gene's germline CDR1 is SGHAT and CDR2 FQNNGV. The CDR3 is CASSLPSEQFF. The CDR3 DNA sequence: TGTGCCAGCAGCTTACCTTCTGAGCAGTTCTTC. Together with reference TRBV11-2 and TRBJ2-1, the CDR3 gives the full variable domain: EAGVAQSPRYKIIEKRQSVAFWCNPISGHATLYWYQQILGQGPKLLIQFQNNGVVDDSQLPKDRFSAERLKGVDSTLKIQPAKLEDSAVYLCASSLPSEQFFGPGTRLTVL.

The rearrangement joins TRBV29-1 to TRBJ2-5; 8 bases fit TRBD2. CDR1 and CDR2 (germline): SQVTM, ANQGSEA. The CDR3 contains 14 residues. V dropped 7 bases and J dropped 5; count of bases not matched to a gene: 12. CDR3 sequence (DNA): TGCAGCGCTGACTCGGGGGGGCGCTGGGAGACCCAGTACTTC. This sequence encodes CSADSGGRWETQYF.

The CDR3: CATITLGGGEAFF. The CDR3 DNA is TGTGCCACGATCACTTTGGGGGGCGGCGAAGCTTTCTTT. This sequence joins TRBV25-1 and TRBJ1-1; TRBD1 might be the D (6 bases). V was clipped by 10 bases and J by 8 bases, with 20 bases between them. The germline gives CDR1 MGHDK, CDR2 SYGVNS. This CDR3 has 13 amino acids. Using reference TRBV25-1 and TRBJ1-1 for the parts outside the CDR3, the full variable domain is EADIYQTPRYLVIGTGKKITLECSQTMGHDKMYWYQQDPGMELHLIHYSYGVNSTEKGDLSSESTVSRIRTEHFPLTLESARPSHTSQYLCATITLGGGEAFFGQGTRLTVV.

The chain couples TRBV5-6 to TRBJ2-5; D unclear. V was clipped by 4 bases and J by 5 bases, with 9 bases between them. The CDR3 consists of 12 residues. Germline loops: CDR1 SGHDT, CDR2 YYEEEE. DNA for the CDR3: TGTGCCAGCAGCCTATCCCCTGAGACCCAGTACTTC. It translates to CASSLSPETQYF.

The chain employs TRBV30 and TRBJ1-5, with D possibly matching TRBD1 (5 bases). Between the trimmed V and J ends, which lost 5 bases and 2 bases, there was a span of 10 bases. The CDR3 has 13 amino acids. CDR1 is GTSNPN, CDR2 SVGIG, per germline (reference sequence). The CDR3 region is CAWGGAGNQPQHF. CDR3 nucleotides: TGTGCCTGGGGGGGTGCAGGCAATCAGCCCCAGCATTTT.

V gene TRBV11-2 combines with J gene TRBJ2-5; TRBD2 matches at 14 bases. V lost 9 bases, J lost 4 bases, and 7 bases stayed unmatched. This CDR3 is built from 15 residues. Germline V gene data show CDR1 as SGHAT and CDR2 as FQNNGV. CDR3 nucleotide sequence: TGTGCCAGTTCCGGGACTAGCGGGGGTGCAGAGACCCAGTACTTC. As protein: CASSGTSGGAETQYF.

V gene TRBV19 combines with J gene TRBJ2-7; TRBD2 agrees at 8 bases. Germline-derived CDR1 and CDR2 are LNHDA and SQIVND (reference sequence). The CDR3 runs 17 residues. After removal of 0 bases from V and 1 base from J, the junction contained 8 bases not matched to a gene. The CDR3: CASSIESSVAGSYEQYF. Written as DNA, the CDR3 is TGTGCCAGTAGTATAGAGTCCTCCGTAGCGGGGTCCTACGAGCAGTACTTC.

This clone appeared a single time. The chain joins TRBV27 to TRBJ1-5, with D tentatively TRBD1 (5 bases). This CDR3 comprises 13 residues. Per germline, CDR1 MNHEY and CDR2 SMNVEV (reference sequence). The V and J ends lost 3 bases and 4 bases respectively, with 7 bases between them. The CDR3 loop reads CASSFKGNQPQHF. CDR3 in DNA: TGTGCCAGCAGTTTCAAGGGGAATCAGCCCCAGCATTTT.